This T cell receptor (beta chain) was obtained from a study of PD-L1 blockade in urothelial cancer. Time point denoted: pretreatment peripheral blood. Profiled with immunoSEQ multiplex PCR; TCRdb holds only in-frame clones, not every one. Among around 130,000 clones listed, 65% to 85% were seen once. CDR3 size: 13 residues. V shed 6 bases and J 7 bases; nucleotides not matched to a gene: 7. CDR1 is MNHNY, CDR2 SVGAGI, per germline (reference sequence). Sequencing was performed on PBMCs, taken around atezolizumab (anti-PD-L1) treatment. This clonotype was sampled from a man aged 45 to 65 with urothelial cancer. The rearrangement joins TRBV6-6 to TRBJ1-1, with TRBD1 matching over 8 bases. In DNA form, the CDR3 reads TGTGCCAGCAGAATCCAGGGGGCTATTGAAGCTTTCTTT. This translates into CASRIQGAIEAFF.